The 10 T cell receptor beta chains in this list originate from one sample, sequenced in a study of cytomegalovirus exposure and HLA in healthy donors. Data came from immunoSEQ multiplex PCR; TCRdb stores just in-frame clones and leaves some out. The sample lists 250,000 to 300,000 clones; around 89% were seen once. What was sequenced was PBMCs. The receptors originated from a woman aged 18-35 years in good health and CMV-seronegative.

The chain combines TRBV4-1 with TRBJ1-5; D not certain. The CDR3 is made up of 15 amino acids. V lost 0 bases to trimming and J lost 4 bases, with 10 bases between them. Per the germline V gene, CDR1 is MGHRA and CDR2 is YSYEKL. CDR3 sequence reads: CASSQDQWANQPQHF. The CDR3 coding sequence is TGCGCCAGCAGCCAAGATCAATGGGCAAATCAGCCCCAGCATTTT.

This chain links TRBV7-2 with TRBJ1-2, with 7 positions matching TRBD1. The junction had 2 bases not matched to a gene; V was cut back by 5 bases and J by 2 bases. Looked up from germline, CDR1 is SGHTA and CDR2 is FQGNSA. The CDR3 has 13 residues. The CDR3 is CASSQQGNYGYTF. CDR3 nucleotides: TGTGCCAGCAGCCAACAGGGGAACTATGGCTACACCTTC.

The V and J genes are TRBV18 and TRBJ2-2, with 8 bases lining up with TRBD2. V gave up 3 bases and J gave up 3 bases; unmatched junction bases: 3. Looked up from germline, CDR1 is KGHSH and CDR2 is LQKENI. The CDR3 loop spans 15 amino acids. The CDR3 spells CASSPRGADTGELFF. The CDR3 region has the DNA TGTGCCAGCTCACCGCGGGGGGCGGACACCGGGGAGCTGTTTTTT.

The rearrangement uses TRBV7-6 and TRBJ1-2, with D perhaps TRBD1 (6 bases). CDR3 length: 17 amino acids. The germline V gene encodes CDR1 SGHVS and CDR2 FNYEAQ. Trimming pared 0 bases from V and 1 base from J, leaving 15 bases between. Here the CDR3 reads CASSLAPSGQSNYGYTF. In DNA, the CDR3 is TGTGCCAGCAGCTTAGCCCCCTCCGGACAGAGTAACTATGGCTACACCTTC.

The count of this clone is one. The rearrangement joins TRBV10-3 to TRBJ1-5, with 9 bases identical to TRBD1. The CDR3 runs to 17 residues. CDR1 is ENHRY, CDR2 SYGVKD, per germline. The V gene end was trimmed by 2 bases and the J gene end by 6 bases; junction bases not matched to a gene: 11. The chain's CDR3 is CAISEPYRGRSTQPQHF. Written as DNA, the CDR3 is TGTGCCATCAGTGAGCCTTACAGGGGGCGGAGTACTCAGCCCCAGCATTTT.

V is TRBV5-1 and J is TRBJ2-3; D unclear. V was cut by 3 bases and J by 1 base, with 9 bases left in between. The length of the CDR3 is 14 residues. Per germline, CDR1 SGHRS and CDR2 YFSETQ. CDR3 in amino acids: CASSSEPGTDTQYF. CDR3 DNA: TGCGCCAGCAGCTCGGAGCCAGGCACAGATACGCAGTATTTT.

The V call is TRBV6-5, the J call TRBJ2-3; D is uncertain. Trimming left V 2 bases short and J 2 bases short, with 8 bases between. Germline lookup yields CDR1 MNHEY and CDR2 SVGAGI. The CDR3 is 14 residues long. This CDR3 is CASSYRAVTDTQYF. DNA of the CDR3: TGTGCCAGCAGTTACCGTGCGGTCACAGATACGCAGTATTTT.

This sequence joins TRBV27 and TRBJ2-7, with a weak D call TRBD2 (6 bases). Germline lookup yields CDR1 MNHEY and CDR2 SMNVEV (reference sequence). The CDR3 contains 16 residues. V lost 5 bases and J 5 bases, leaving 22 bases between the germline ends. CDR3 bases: TGTGCCAGCAGTCCCGAGTGGGGACTGAGGGGCCACGAGCAGTACTTC. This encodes CASSPEWGLRGHEQYF.

CDR3 region: CASSQGQGARNEQFF. The CDR3 DNA is TGTGCCAGCAGCCAGGGACAGGGGGCGCGAAATGAGCAGTTCTTC. The chain links TRBV11-2 to TRBJ2-1; 12 positions match TRBD1. CDR3 length equals 15 residues. The germline V gene has CDR1 SGHAT and CDR2 FQNNGV. V trimming: 5 bases; J trimming: 7 bases; junction bases outside the gene matches: 6.

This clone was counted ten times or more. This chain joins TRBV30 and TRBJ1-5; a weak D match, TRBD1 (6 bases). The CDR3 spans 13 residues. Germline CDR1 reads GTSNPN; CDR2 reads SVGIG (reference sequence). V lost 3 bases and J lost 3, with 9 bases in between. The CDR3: CAWRQGDNQPQHF. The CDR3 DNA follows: TGTGCCTGGAGACAGGGTGACAATCAGCCCCAGCATTTT.